The rows below give T cell receptor beta chains drawn from one sample of a study of cytomegalovirus exposure and HLA in healthy donors. Profiled with immunoSEQ multiplex PCR; TCRdb holds only in-frame clones, not every one. The table has over 150,000 clones, 80% seen once; the top ten hold around 1.3%. The material sequenced was PBMCs. These receptors all come from a woman in her forties or fifties in good health and CMV-seronegative. Both conserved end residues are part of each CDR3. A D gene is named only where the DNA matches it firmly. Some rows have no size entry. The others give once, few or many, or a class for an expanded clone.

TRBV4-2,NA,TRBD2,TRBJ2-7,TGTGCCAGCAGCCAAGTAGGTACTAGCGGGGGGGCCTGGGAGCAGTACTTC,CASSQVGTSGGAWEQYF
TRBV7-9,NA,NA,TRBJ2-7,TGTGCCAGCAGCGACCCGACGCGGGTCTACGAGCAGTACTTC,CASSDPTRVYEQYF
TRBV4-3,NA,NA,TRBJ2-7,TGCGCCAGCAGCCAGTCGGTGACTCACAACGATGTTTATTACGAGCAGTACTTC,CASSQSVTHNDVYYEQYF
TRBV2,once,TRBD1,TRBJ2-7,TGTGCCAGCACCCTAAGGGACAGGGGAGGGGGGGAGCAGTACTTC,CASTLRDRGGGEQYF
TRBV4-3,NA,NA,TRBJ1-4,TGCGCCAGCAGCCAAGATAGGAGCGAGGAAAAACTGTTTTTT,CASSQDRSEEKLFF
TRBV9,NA,TRBD2,TRBJ2-1,TGTGCCAGCAGCGTAGATACCGGGAGGGTCTCCTACAATGAGCAGTTCTTC,CASSVDTGRVSYNEQFF
TRBV14,NA,NA,TRBJ1-1,TGTGCCAGCAGCCCCTTCCGGAGAGGGAGGGTCACTGAAGCTTTCTTT,CASSPFRRGRVTEAFF
TRBV5-4,NA,TRBD2,TRBJ2-3,TGTGCCAGCAGCTCGCAGACTAGCAGAAGCACAGATACGCAGTATTTT,CASSSQTSRSTDTQYF
TRBV28,NA,NA,TRBJ1-1,TGTGCCAGCACCTCAGATTTGAACACTGAAGCTTTCTTT,CASTSDLNTEAFF
TRBV11-2,NA,TRBD2,TRBJ2-7,TGTGCCAGCAGCTTAGGATTCGGGGGGTACGAGCAGTACTTC,CASSLGFGGYEQYF
TRBV27,NA,TRBD1,TRBJ1-1,TGTGCCAGCAGTTCCAACAGGGGGCTGAACACTGAAGCTTTCTTT,CASSSNRGLNTEAFF
TRBV9,NA,TRBD1,TRBJ1-6,TGTGCCAGCAGCCGGCTGCCAGGGGGCATTTCACCCCTCCACTTT,CASSRLPGGISPLHF
TRBV5-1,NA,NA,TRBJ2-3,TGCGCCAGCAGCTCAACAGGACAGTTCACAGATACGCAGTATTTT,CASSSTGQFTDTQYF
TRBV14,NA,NA,TRBJ1-2,TGTGCCAGCAGCCAAGATGCGACAGCCTATGGCTACACCTTC,CASSQDATAYGYTF
TRBV5-1,once,TRBD2,TRBJ2-5,TGCGCCAGCACCGGGATGGGGGGGCAAGAGACCCAGTACTTC,CASTGMGGQETQYF
TRBV9,NA,TRBD2,TRBJ2-1,TGTGCCAGCAGCGTTGGGACTAGCGGGGACAATGAGCAGTTCTTC,CASSVGTSGDNEQFF
TRBV5-5,NA,TRBD1,TRBJ1-2,TGTGCCAGCAGCCGACAGGGCTCTAACTATGGCTACACCTTC,CASSRQGSNYGYTF
TRBV14,NA,NA,TRBJ2-1,TGTGCCGGCAGCCAAGAGTGGGGAATCGGGAACAATGAGCAGTTCTTC,CAGSQEWGIGNNEQFF
TRBV5-4,NA,NA,TRBJ2-3,TGTGCCAGCAGCTTGGGAGCAGATACGCAGTATTTT,CASSLGADTQYF
TRBV15,NA,TRBD2,TRBJ2-2,TGTGCCACCAGTCGAACTAGCGGGCCCTATACCGGGGAGCTGTTTTTT,CATSRTSGPYTGELFF
TRBV10-1,few,NA,TRBJ2-3,TGCGCCAGCAGTGAGAGGGACCCAGGGGTCGATACGCAGTATTTT,CASSERDPGVDTQYF
TRBV19,NA,NA,TRBJ2-3,TGTGCCAGTAGTGCACGCAGGGGATATTCTAGCACAGATACGCAGTATTTT,CASSARRGYSSTDTQYF
TRBV19,NA,NA,TRBJ2-3,TGTGCCAGCCAGGGCCCGGGGGTAGATACGCAGTATTTT,CASQGPGVDTQYF
TRBV5-1,NA,NA,TRBJ1-6,TGCGCCAGCAGCTTTTATAACTCGGGGGATTCACCCCTCCACTTT,CASSFYNSGDSPLHF
TRBV27,once,TRBD2,TRBJ2-1,TGTGCCAGCAGTAGGACTAGCGGCTACAATGAGCAGTTCTTC,CASSRTSGYNEQFF
TRBV18,once,NA,TRBJ1-1,TGTGCCAGCTCACCCGCAGGGCGTAATGAAGCTTTCTTT,CASSPAGRNEAFF
TRBV10-3,NA,TRBD1,TRBJ2-7,TGTGCCATCACCTCCGGGACAGGGTGGAGAGAGCAGTACTTC,CAITSGTGWREQYF
TRBV10-3,NA,TRBD2,TRBJ2-1,TGTGCCATCAGTGAGGGGGGTAGCGGGATCTCCTACAATGAGCAGTTCTTC,CAISEGGSGISYNEQFF
TRBV9,NA,TRBD1,TRBJ1-2,TGTGCCAGCAGCGTAGGGGGCCAGGGGGCTCACTTTGGCTACACCTTC,CASSVGGQGAHFGYTF
TRBV30,NA,TRBD2,TRBJ2-1,TGTGCCTGGACCGGTATCCTACTAGGGACTAGCGCATACAATGAGCAGTTCTTC,CAWTGILLGTSAYNEQFF
TRBV28,NA,NA,TRBJ1-1,TGTGCCAGCAGTAATAGACAGAACATGAACACTGAAGCTTTCTTT,CASSNRQNMNTEAFF
TRBV6-1,NA,TRBD1,TRBJ1-5,TGTGCCAGCAGAAATGACAGGGGTAATCAGCCCCAGCATTTT,CASRNDRGNQPQHF
TRBV7-2,NA,TRBD2,TRBJ2-1,TGTGCCAGCAGCTTTGGGAGGGATGAGCAGTTCTTC,CASSFGRDEQFF
TRBV18,NA,TRBD1,TRBJ1-2,TGTGCCAGCTCACCATATGATTCCGGGACAGGGGGATATGGCTACACCTTC,CASSPYDSGTGGYGYTF
TRBV5-4,NA,TRBD1,TRBJ2-2,TGTGCCAGCAGCCCACAGGGGGCTTACACCGGGGAGCTGTTTTTT,CASSPQGAYTGELFF
TRBV5-4,NA,NA,TRBJ1-1,TGTGCCAGCAGCTCTAAACAGGGATTCCCTGAAGCTTTCTTT,CASSSKQGFPEAFF
TRBV29-1,few,TRBD1,TRBJ2-7,TGCAGCGTTGATTCGGGACAGGACTACGAGCAGTACTTC,CSVDSGQDYEQYF
TRBV10-3,NA,TRBD2,TRBJ2-1,TGTGCCATCAGTCTAGCGGGAGGGTGGGGCAATGAGCAGTTCTTC,CAISLAGGWGNEQFF
TRBV5-6,NA,TRBD1,TRBJ2-1,TGTGCCAGCAGCTTGGCAGGACAGGGGTCCTACAATGAGCAGTTCTTC,CASSLAGQGSYNEQFF
TRBV9,once,NA,TRBJ2-1,TGTGCCAGCCGCCCAGCGGCGGGCGATGAGCAGTTCTTC,CASRPAAGDEQFF
TRBV4-3,few,TRBD2,TRBJ2-2,TGCGCCAGCAGCCAAATGACTAGCGGGAGGTCGGGAACCGGGGAGCTGTTTTTT,CASSQMTSGRSGTGELFF
TRBV9,NA,NA,TRBJ1-5,TGTGCCAGCAGCGTAGGGGGCAAGAGCAATCAGCCCCAGCATTTT,CASSVGGKSNQPQHF
TRBV5-1,once,NA,TRBJ1-1,TGCGCCAGCAGCTTGGAACAGGACACTGAAGCTTTCTTT,CASSLEQDTEAFF
TRBV5-5,NA,NA,TRBJ2-5,TGTGCCAGCAGCTTGTTTGAAGGGGGAGAGACCCAGTACTTC,CASSLFEGGETQYF
TRBV5-1,NA,TRBD1,TRBJ1-5,TGCGCCAGCAGCTTGGGCGGTGGACAGGGCAATCAGCCCCAGCATTTT,CASSLGGGQGNQPQHF
TRBV29-1,NA,TRBD1,TRBJ1-1,TGCAGCGGGGGGGTGGGGACAGGGGCGGACACTGAAGCTTTCTTT,CSGGVGTGADTEAFF
TRBV29-1,few,NA,TRBJ2-1,TGCAGCGTCTTAGGGGCCCCCTACAATGAGCAGTTCTTC,CSVLGAPYNEQFF
TRBV11-2,NA,NA,TRBJ1-2,TGTGCCAGCACCTTAAGACCAGGGGTGATCGAGGGCTACACCTTC,CASTLRPGVIEGYTF
TRBV5-5,few,NA,TRBJ1-5,TGTGCCAGCAGCCCCCTATTCCAACGCGAGCCCCAGCATTTT,CASSPLFQREPQHF
TRBV6-5,NA,TRBD2,TRBJ2-1,TGTGCCAGCAGACCTCGGGGACTAACTCTCAATGAGCAGTTCTTC,CASRPRGLTLNEQFF
TRBV9,NA,NA,TRBJ2-5,TGTGCCAGCAGCATAGGTCGGACAGATGTGGAGGAGACCCAGTACTTC,CASSIGRTDVEETQYF
TRBV11-2,NA,NA,TRBJ2-3,TGTGCCAGCAGCTCTGGAACCGGGTACACAGATACGCAGTATTTT,CASSSGTGYTDTQYF
TRBV14,NA,TRBD1,TRBJ2-7,TGTGCCAGCAGCCCAGACAGGGGGCGCATCTACGAGCAGTACTTC,CASSPDRGRIYEQYF
TRBV5-4,few,TRBD1,TRBJ1-1,TGTGCCAGCAGCTATCTTCAGGGGGCGTTTGAAGCTTTCTTT,CASSYLQGAFEAFF
TRBV2,NA,NA,TRBJ1-3,TGTGCCAGTGTAAGGGGTTCCTCTGGAAACACCATATATTTT,CASVRGSSGNTIYF
TRBV11-2,NA,TRBD1,TRBJ1-2,TGTGCCAGCAGCTCCGGACAGGGTTATGGCTACACCTTC,CASSSGQGYGYTF
TRBV19,NA,TRBD1,TRBJ1-5,TGTGCCAGTAGTATAGATATGACAGGGGGCCACAATCAGCCCCAGCATTTT,CASSIDMTGGHNQPQHF
TRBV7-6,few,NA,TRBJ2-7,TGTGCCAGCAGCTTAGGACCGGTAGCGGTAAACTCCTACGAGCAGTACTTC,CASSLGPVAVNSYEQYF
TRBV19,NA,TRBD1,TRBJ2-5,TGTGCCAGTAGTATCACCGGGACAGGGGACCCTCTTGAAAGGGAGACCCAGTACTTC,CASSITGTGDPLERETQYF